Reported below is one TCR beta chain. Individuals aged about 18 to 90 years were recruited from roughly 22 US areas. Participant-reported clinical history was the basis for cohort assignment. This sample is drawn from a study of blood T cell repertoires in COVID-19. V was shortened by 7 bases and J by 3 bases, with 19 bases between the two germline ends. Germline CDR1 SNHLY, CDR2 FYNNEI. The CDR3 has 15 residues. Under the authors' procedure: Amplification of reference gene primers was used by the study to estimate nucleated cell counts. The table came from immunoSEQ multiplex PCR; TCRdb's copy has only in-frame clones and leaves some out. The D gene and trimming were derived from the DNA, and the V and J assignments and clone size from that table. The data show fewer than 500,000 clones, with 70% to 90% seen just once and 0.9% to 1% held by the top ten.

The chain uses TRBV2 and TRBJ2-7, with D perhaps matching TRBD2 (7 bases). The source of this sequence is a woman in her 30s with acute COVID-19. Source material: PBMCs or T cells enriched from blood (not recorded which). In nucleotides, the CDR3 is TGTGCCAGCACCACTACGGGGGGCCAAGACTACGAGCAGTACTTC. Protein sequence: CASTTTGGQDYEQYF.